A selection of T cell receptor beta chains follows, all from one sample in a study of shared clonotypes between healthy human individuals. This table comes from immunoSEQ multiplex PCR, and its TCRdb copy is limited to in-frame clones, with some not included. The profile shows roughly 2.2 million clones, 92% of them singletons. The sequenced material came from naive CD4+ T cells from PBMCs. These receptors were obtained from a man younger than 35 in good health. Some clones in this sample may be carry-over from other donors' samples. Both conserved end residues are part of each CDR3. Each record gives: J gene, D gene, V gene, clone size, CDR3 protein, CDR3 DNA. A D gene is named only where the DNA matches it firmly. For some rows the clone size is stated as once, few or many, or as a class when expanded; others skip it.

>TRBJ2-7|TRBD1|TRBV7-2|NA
CASRRDRGQYEQYF
TGTGCCAGCAGACGGGACAGGGGGCAATACGAGCAGTACTTC
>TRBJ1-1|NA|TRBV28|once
CASSKNTEAFF
TGTGCCAGCAGCAAGAACACTGAAGCTTTCTTT
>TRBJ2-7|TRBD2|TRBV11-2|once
CASSLLSGSLGSYEQYF
TGTGCCAGCAGCTTACTTAGCGGGAGTTTGGGCTCCTACGAGCAGTACTTC
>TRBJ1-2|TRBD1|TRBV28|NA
CASSLPGTGIYGYTF
TGTGCCAGCAGTTTACCCGGGACAGGGATCTATGGCTACACCTTC
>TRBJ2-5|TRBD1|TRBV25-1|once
CASSVSGGKETQYF
TGTGCCAGCAGTGTCTCAGGGGGTAAAGAGACCCAGTACTTC
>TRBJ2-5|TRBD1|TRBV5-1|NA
CASSSTGTGEETQYF
TGCGCCAGCAGCTCAACAGGGACAGGGGAAGAGACCCAGTACTTC
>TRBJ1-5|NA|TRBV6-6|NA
CASSDSQPQHF
TGTGCCAGCAGTGACAGTCAGCCCCAGCATTTT
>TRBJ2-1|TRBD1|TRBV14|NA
CASSWGQGVISQFF
TGTGCCAGCAGCTGGGGACAGGGGGTGATTTCGCAGTTCTTC
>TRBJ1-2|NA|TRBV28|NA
CASSSGGSHYGYTF
TGTGCCAGCAGTTCGGGGGGGAGCCACTATGGCTACACCTTC
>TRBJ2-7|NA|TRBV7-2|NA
CASSLGAGFSGEQYF
TGTGCCAGCAGCTTAGGAGCTGGTTTTTCCGGCGAGCAGTACTTC
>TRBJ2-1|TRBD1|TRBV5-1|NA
CASSLGQGVYNEQFF
TGCGCCAGCAGCTTGGGACAGGGGGTCTACAATGAGCAGTTCTTC
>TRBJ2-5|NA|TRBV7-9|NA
CASSLGLEAGETQYF
TGTGCCAGCAGCTTAGGCCTTGAGGCGGGAGAGACCCAGTACTTC
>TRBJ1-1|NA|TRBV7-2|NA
CASSPRGGTEAFF
TGTGCCAGCAGCCCACGCGGGGGCACTGAAGCTTTCTTT
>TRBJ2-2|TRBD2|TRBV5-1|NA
CASGSAGDTNTGELFF
TGCGCCAGCGGATCAGCGGGAGACACGAACACCGGGGAGCTGTTTTTT
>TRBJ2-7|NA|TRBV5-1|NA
CASSIGGDSYEQYF
TGCGCCAGCAGCATAGGGGGGGACTCCTACGAGCAGTACTTC
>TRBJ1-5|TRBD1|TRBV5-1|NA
CASSPGDSPNQPQHF
TGCGCCAGCAGCCCGGGGGACAGTCCTAATCAGCCCCAGCATTTT